The 11 T cell receptor beta chains below come from one sample, sequenced in a study of CD8 T cells in Susac syndrome. Reverse transcription of roughly 0.5 to 1 ug RNA was carried out with random hexamers. TCRdb analysed the immunoSEQ multiplex PCR reads with MiXCR anew, one entry per CDR3 protein. This table has approximately 230,000 distinct CDR3 sequences, roughly 95% appearing once. Sequencing was performed on CD4+ T cells from PBMCs. The receptors stem from a human donor with multiple sclerosis.

The chain has TRBV29-1 and TRBJ2-7, with D possibly matching TRBD2 (5 bases). CDR1 is SQVTM and CDR2 is ANQGSEA in the germline V gene. This CDR3 has 14 amino acids. V was clipped by 5 bases and J by 5 bases, with 19 bases between them. The CDR3 DNA follows: TGCAGCGTTTCGGATCCGGGGAATGGTAACGAGCAGTACTTC. Amino acid sequence: CSVSDPGNGNEQYF.

This clonotype was seen once. This chain uses TRBV18 with TRBJ1-5; TRBD1 matches 7 bases. CDR1 and CDR2 (germline): KGHSH, LQKENI. Trimming took 3 bases from V and 0 from J; bases not matched to a gene: 5. The CDR3 is 16 residues long. The CDR3 here is CASSPGTARSNQPQHF. DNA for the CDR3: TGTGCCAGCTCACCGGGGACAGCACGTAGCAATCAGCCCCAGCATTTT.

The V call is TRBV20-1, the J call TRBJ1-6; a weak D match, TRBD1 (5 bases). The V end was cut by 2 bases, the J end by 0 bases, with 8 bases between. Germline V gives CDR1 DFQATT, CDR2 SNEGSKA (reference sequence). The CDR3 has 15 amino acids. The CDR3 nucleotides are TGCAGTGCTAGAAGCAGGGCCTCCTATAATTCACCCCTCCACTTT. Encoded protein: CSARSRASYNSPLHF.

The V gene is TRBV20-1, the J gene TRBJ1-5, with TRBD1 as a possible D gene (5 bases). The germline V gene encodes CDR1 DFQATT and CDR2 SNEGSKA (reference sequence). V was trimmed by 3 bases and J by 3 bases, leaving 12 bases between them. There are 14 residues in the CDR3. DNA for the CDR3: TGCAGTGCTAGGCGTCAGGGAGTCAATCAGCCCCAGCATTTT. This translates into CSARRQGVNQPQHF.

The V and J genes are TRBV5-1 and TRBJ1-1; 9 nucleotides align to TRBD1. In germline, CDR1 is SGHRS, CDR2 YFSETQ. This CDR3 has 15 amino acids. The V gene end was trimmed by 0 bases and the J gene end by 5 bases; junction bases not matched to a gene: 5. CDR3 protein: CASSLGTGEATEAFF. DNA for the CDR3: TGCGCCAGCAGCTTGGGGACAGGGGAGGCGACTGAAGCTTTCTTT.

The rearrangement uses TRBV9 and TRBJ2-3; tentative D call: TRBD2 (6 bases). Germline values: CDR1 SGDLS, CDR2 YYNGEE. Trimming left V 0 bases short and J 2 bases short, with 10 bases between. There are 15 residues in the CDR3. The CDR3 region is CASSVVSGDTDTQYF. CDR3 DNA: TGTGCCAGCAGCGTAGTGTCGGGGGACACAGATACGCAGTATTTT.

The chain links TRBV4-1 to TRBJ2-4, with no clear D. The CDR3 loop spans 18 amino acids. Trimming cost V 0 bases and J 5 bases, with 20 bases left between them. Germline CDR1 is MGHRA and CDR2 is YSYEKL. In DNA form, the CDR3 reads TGCGCCAGCAGCCAAGAAGAGGTGGCTGGGATCGGGCAAAACATTCAGTACTTC. Encoded protein: CASSQEEVAGIGQNIQYF.

The V gene is TRBV2, the J gene TRBJ2-7; 11 bases match TRBD2. Losses at the gene ends were 1 base for V and 6 bases for J; bases not matched to a gene: 8. CDR1 is SNHLY, CDR2 FYNNEI, per germline. The CDR3 is made up of 16 amino acids. The CDR3 loop reads CASSEENSGRAGEQYV. The CDR3, as DNA: TGTGCCAGCAGTGAAGAGAATAGCGGGAGGGCCGGCGAGCAGTACGTC.

The V and J genes are TRBV30 and TRBJ2-1; 10 positions agree with TRBD2. This CDR3 spans 14 amino acids. Germline V gene sequence: CDR1 GTSNPN, CDR2 SVGIG (reference sequence). With 5 bases clipped from V and 5 bases from J, the junction kept 6 bases outside the gene matches. In DNA, the CDR3 is TGTGCCTGGGCTAGCGGGAGCGTTGACAATGAGCAGTTCTTC. This codes for CAWASGSVDNEQFF.

V is TRBV7-3 and J is TRBJ2-7; possibly TRBD1 for D (6 bases). Germline CDR1 is SGHTA and CDR2 is FQGTGA. Trimming cost V 2 bases and J 2 bases, with 13 bases left between them. This CDR3 region has 15 residues. DNA of the CDR3: TGTGCCAGCAGCTTAGATGGCGACAGGACCTACGAGCAGTACTTC. It specifies CASSLDGDRTYEQYF. The whole variable domain, remainder taken from reference TRBV7-3 and TRBJ2-7, is GAGVSQTPSNKVTEKGKYVELRCDPISGHTALYWYRQSLGQGPEFLIYFQGTGAADDSGLPNDRFFAVRPEGSVSTLKIQRTERGDSAVYLCASSLDGDRTYEQYFGPGTRLTVT.

This chain uses TRBV7-3 with TRBJ1-1, with TRBD1 as a possible D gene (5 bases). V was trimmed by 0 bases and J by 5 bases, leaving 10 bases between them. Germline CDR1 and CDR2: SGHTA and FQGTGA. This CDR3 is built from 14 residues. CDR3: CASSLTAGLTEAFF. The DNA of the CDR3 is TGTGCCAGCAGCTTAACGGCAGGGCTGACTGAAGCTTTCTTT.